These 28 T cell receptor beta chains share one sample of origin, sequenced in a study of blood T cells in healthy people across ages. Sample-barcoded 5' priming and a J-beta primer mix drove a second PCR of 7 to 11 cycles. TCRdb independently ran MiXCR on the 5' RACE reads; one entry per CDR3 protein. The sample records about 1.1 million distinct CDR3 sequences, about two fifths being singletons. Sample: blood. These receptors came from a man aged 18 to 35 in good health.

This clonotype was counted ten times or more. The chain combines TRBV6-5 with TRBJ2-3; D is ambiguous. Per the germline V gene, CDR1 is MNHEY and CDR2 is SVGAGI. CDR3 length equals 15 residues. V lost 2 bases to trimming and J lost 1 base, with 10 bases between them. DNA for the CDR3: TGTGCCAGCAGTTACGGTGGGCGAGGCACAGATACGCAGTATTTT. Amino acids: CASSYGGRGTDTQYF.

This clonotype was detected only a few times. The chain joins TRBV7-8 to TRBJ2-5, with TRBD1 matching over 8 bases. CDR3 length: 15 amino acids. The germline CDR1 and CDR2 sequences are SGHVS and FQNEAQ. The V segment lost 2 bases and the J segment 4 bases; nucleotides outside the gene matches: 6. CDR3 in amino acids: CASSLYGQGGETQYF. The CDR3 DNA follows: TGTGCCAGCAGCTTATATGGACAGGGAGGAGAGACCCAGTACTTC. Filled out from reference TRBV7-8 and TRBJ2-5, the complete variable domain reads GAGVSQSPRYKVAKRGQDVALRCDPISGHVSLFWYQQALGQGPEFLTYFQNEAQLDKSGLPSDRFFAERPEGSVSTLKIQRTQQEDSAVYLCASSLYGQGGETQYFGPGTRLLVL.

CDR3 loop: CASSQEATGTLWQYF. As DNA, the CDR3 is TGCGCCAGCAGCCAAGAAGCGACAGGGACTCTTTGGCAGTACTTC. The chain is built from TRBV4-1 and TRBJ2-4, with D possibly being TRBD1 (7 bases). V was trimmed by 0 bases and J by 13 bases, leaving 19 bases between them. This CDR3 is 15 amino acids long. The germline CDR1 and CDR2 sequences are MGHRA and YSYEKL.

The CDR3 nucleotides are TGCGCCAGCAGCTTGGCTCGGACAGGGGCAACGAACACTGAAGCTTTCTTT. Translated: CASSLARTGATNTEAFF. The gene calls are TRBV5-1 and TRBJ1-1; 9 bases map to TRBD1. The V and J ends lost 0 bases and 1 base, in that order; junction bases with no gene match: 7. This CDR3 has 17 residues. Germline assignment: CDR1 SGHRS and CDR2 YFSETQ.

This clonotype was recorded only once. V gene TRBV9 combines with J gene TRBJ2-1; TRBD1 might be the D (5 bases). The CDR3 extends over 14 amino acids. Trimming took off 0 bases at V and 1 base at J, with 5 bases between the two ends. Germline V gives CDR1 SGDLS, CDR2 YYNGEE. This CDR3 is CASSVGQSYNEQFF. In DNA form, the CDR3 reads TGTGCCAGCAGCGTAGGACAGTCCTACAATGAGCAGTTCTTC.

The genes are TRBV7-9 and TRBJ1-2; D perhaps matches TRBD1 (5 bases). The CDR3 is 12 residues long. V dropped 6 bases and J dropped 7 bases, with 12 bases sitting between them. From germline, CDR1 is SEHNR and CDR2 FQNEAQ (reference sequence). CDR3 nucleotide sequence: TGTGCCAGCAGGGGACCCGAGGGTGGCTACACCTTC. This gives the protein CASRGPEGGYTF.

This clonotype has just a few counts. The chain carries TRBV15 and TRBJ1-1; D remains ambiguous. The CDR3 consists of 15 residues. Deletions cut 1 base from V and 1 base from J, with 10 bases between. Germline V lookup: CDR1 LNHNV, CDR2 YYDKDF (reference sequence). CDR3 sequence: CATSRAMVGNTEAFF. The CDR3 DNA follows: TGTGCCACCAGCAGAGCAATGGTGGGGAACACTGAAGCTTTCTTT.

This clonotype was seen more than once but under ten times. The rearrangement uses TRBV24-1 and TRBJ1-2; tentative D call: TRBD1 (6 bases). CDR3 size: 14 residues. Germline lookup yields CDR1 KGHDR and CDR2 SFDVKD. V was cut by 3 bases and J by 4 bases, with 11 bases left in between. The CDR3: CATSDRGQFYGYTF. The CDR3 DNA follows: TGTGCCACCAGTGATCGGGGGCAGTTCTATGGCTACACCTTC.

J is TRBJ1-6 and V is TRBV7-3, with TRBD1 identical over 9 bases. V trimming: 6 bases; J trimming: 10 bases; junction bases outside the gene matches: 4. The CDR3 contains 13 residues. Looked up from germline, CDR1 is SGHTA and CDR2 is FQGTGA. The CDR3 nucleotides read TGTGCCAGCAGTACGGACAGGGGATCACCCCTCCACTTT. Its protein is CASSTDRGSPLHF.

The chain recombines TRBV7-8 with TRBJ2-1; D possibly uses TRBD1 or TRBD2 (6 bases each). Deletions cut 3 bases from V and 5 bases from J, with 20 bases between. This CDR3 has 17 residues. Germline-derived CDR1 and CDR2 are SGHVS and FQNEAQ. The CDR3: CASSLFVEGGLNNEQFF. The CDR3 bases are TGTGCCAGCAGCTTGTTCGTCGAGGGGGGCCTTAACAATGAGCAGTTCTTC.

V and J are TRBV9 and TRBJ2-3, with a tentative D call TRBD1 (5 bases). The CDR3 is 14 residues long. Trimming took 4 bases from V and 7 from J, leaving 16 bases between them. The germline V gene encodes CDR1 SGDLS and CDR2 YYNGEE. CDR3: CASSKRTRANTQYF. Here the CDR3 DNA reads TGTGCCAGCAGCAAACGGACAAGGGCAAATACGCAGTATTTT.

The CDR3 reads CASSQVVGHAEAFF. In nucleotides, the CDR3 is TGTGCCAGCAGCCAAGTGGTAGGGCACGCTGAAGCTTTCTTT. The V and J genes are TRBV3-1 and TRBJ1-1; D remains ambiguous. Germline CDR1 and CDR2: LGHDT and YNNKEL (reference sequence). V lost 1 base, J lost 6 bases, and 12 bases lay in between. The CDR3 is made up of 14 amino acids.

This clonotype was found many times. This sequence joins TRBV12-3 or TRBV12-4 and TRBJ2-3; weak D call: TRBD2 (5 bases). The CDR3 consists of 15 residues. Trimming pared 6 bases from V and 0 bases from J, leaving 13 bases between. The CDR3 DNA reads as TGTGCCAGCAGGCCCTCGGGGATTAGCACAGATACGCAGTATTTT. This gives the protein CASRPSGISTDTQYF.

The CDR3 loop is CASSIGAYTEAFF. For the CDR3, the DNA is TGTGCCAGCAGTATAGGGGCGTACACTGAAGCTTTCTTT. V is TRBV27 and J is TRBJ1-1; the D gene is possibly TRBD1 (5 bases). Germline CDR1 is MNHEY and CDR2 is SMNVEV (reference sequence). V lost 5 bases and J 3 bases, leaving 10 bases between the germline ends. The CDR3 has 13 residues.

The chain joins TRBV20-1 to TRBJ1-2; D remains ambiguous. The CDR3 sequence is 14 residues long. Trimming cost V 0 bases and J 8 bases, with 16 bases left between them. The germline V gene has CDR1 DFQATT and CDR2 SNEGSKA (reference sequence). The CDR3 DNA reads TGCAGTGCTAGAGATCCCCTGGCGGTTCAGGGCTACACCTTC. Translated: CSARDPLAVQGYTF.

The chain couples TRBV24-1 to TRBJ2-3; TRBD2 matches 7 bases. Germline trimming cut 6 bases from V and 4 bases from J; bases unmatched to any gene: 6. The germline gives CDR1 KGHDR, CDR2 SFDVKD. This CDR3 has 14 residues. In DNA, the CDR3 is TGTGCCACCAGTTCGGGGGGTAGGGCAGATACGCAGTATTTT. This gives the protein CATSSGGRADTQYF.

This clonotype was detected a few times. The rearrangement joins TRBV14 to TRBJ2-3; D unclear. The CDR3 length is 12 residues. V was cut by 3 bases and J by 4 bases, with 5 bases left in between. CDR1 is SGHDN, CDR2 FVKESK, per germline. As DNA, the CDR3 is TGTGCCAGCAGCCACTGGGCAGATACGCAGTATTTT. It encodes CASSHWADTQYF.

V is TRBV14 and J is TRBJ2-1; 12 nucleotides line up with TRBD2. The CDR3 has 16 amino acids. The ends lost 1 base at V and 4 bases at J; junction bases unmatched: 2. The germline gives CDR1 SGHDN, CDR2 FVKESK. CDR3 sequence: CASSQVLAGGYNEQFF. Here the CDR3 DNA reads TGTGCCAGCAGCCAAGTACTAGCGGGGGGTTACAATGAGCAGTTCTTC. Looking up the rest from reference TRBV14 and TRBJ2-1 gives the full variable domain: EAGVTQFPSHSVIEKGQTVTLRCDPISGHDNLYWYRRVMGKEIKFLLHFVKESKQDESGMPNNRFLAERTGGTYSTLKVQPAELEDSGVYFCASSQVLAGGYNEQFFGPGTRLTVL.

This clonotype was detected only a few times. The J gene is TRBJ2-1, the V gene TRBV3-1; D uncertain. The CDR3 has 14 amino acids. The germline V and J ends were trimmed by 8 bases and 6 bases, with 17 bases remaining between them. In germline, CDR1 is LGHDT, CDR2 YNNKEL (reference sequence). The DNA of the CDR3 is TGTGCCAGCCATGAATCCCGGCCCTCCAATGAGCAGTTCTTC. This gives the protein CASHESRPSNEQFF.

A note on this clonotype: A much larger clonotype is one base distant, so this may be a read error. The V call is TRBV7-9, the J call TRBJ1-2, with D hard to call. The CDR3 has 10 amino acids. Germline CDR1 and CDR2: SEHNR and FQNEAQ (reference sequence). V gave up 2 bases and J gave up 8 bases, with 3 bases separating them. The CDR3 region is CASSLHGYTF. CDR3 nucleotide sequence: TGTGCCAGCAGCTTACACGGCTACACCTTC.

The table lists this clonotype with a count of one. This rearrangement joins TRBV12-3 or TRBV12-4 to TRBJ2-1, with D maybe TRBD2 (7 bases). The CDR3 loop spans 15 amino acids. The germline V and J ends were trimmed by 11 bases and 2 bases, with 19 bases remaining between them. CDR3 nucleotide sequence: TGTGCCTGCATCGGGGTGGGGGGGCCCTACAATGAGCAGTTCTTC. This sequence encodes CACIGVGGPYNEQFF.

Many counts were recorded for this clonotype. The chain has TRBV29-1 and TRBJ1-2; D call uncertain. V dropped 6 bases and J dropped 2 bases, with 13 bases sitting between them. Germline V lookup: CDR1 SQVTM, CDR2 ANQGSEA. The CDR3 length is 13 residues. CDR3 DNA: TGCAGCGTCGTAGGTACGGGAAACTATGGCTACACCTTC. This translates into CSVVGTGNYGYTF.

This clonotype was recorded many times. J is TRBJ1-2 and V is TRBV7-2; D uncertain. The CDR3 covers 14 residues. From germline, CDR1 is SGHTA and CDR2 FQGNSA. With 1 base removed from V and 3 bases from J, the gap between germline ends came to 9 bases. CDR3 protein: CASSLVGPDYGYTF. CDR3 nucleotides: TGTGCCAGCAGCTTAGTCGGTCCTGACTATGGCTACACCTTC.

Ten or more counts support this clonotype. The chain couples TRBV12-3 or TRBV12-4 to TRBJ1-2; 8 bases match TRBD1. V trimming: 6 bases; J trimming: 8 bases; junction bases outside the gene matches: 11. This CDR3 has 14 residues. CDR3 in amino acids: CASSQERTGYGYTF. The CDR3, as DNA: TGTGCCAGCAGCCAGGAAAGGACAGGGTACGGCTACACCTTC.

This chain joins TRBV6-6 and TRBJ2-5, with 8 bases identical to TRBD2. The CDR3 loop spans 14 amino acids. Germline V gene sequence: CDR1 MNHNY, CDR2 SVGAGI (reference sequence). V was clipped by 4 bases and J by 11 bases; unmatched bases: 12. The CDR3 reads CASSSGGAFGEQYF. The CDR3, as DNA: TGTGCCAGCAGTTCCGGGGGGGCCTTTGGTGAGCAGTACTTC.

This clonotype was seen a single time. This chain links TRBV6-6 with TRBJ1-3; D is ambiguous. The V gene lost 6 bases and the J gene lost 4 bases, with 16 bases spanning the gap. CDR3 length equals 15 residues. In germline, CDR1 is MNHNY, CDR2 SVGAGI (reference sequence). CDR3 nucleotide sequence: TGTGCCAGCAGCTTCCGACCGGGGTTCGGAAACACCATATATTTT. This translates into CASSFRPGFGNTIYF.

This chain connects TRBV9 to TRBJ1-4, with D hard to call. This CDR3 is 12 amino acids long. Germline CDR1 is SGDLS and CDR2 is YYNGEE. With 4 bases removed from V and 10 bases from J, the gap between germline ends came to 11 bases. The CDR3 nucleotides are TGTGCCAGCAGCATGAGGTCGGGAAAACTGTTTTTT. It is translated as CASSMRSGKLFF.

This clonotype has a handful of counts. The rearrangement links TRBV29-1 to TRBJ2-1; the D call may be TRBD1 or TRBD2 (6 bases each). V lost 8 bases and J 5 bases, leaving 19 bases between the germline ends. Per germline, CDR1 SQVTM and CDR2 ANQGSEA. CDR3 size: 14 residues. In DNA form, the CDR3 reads TGCAGCTGCTCCGGGGGCCGGATGAACAATGAGCAGTTCTTC. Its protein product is CSCSGGRMNNEQFF.